This T cell receptor (beta chain) is from a study of response to subunit inactivated influenza vaccine. Study-wide results and limits: Few additional T cells are recruited per seasonal influenza vaccination, authors suggested.

Concerning this clonotype itself: As yet, its antigen is unknown.

TCRdb fed the RT-PCR reads into MiXCR, producing one record per CDR3 protein. The sample lists around 580,000 distinct CDR3 sequences; 12% were seen once. Sample: PBMCs from blood, taken on the day of vaccination. This sequence originates from a man aged 50-59 years who received an inactivated influenza vaccine.

CDR3 sequence (DNA): TGTGCCAGCAGTTTCACTGACTTCACAGATACGCAGTATTTT. Translating it yields CASSFTDFTDTQYF. The rearrangement uses TRBV12-3 or TRBV12-4 and TRBJ2-3; D gene ambiguous. The CDR3 consists of 14 residues. V gave up 3 bases and J gave up 2 bases, with 9 bases separating them.